The 14 T cell receptor beta chains given below trace back to one sample, sequenced in a study of blood T cell repertoires in COVID-19. Sequenced by immunoSEQ multiplex PCR; TCRdb stores in-frame clones only, minus some. Among more than 70,000 clones, around nine tenths were seen once, and the ten largest hold just under 4%. Sequenced: peripheral blood. Source of these receptors: a woman between 45 and 65 years old in a cohort sampled during active COVID-19.

This chain uses TRBV5-1 with TRBJ2-2; maybe TRBD2 (5 bases). The CDR3 is 14 amino acids. The germline V gene has CDR1 SGHRS and CDR2 YFSETQ. V lost 7 bases and J lost 1, with 11 bases in between. The CDR3 DNA sequence: TGCGCCAGCCGCTCCAGCGGGAACACCGGGGAGCTGTTTTTT. Translated: CASRSSGNTGELFF.

This chain connects TRBV5-5 to TRBJ1-2; a weak D match, TRBD1 (6 bases). Trimming took 1 base from V and 14 from J, leaving 15 bases between them. The CDR3 covers 12 residues. Germline V gene data show CDR1 as SGHKS and CDR2 as YYEKEE (reference sequence). The CDR3 DNA sequence: TGTGCCAGCAGCTTGCGGTCGGACAGTCATACCTTC. It encodes CASSLRSDSHTF.

The V and J genes are TRBV27 and TRBJ2-1; 7 bases fit TRBD2. Trimming cost V 0 bases and J 9 bases; bases outside gene matches: 5. CDR3 length: 14 amino acids. In germline, CDR1 is MNHEY, CDR2 SMNVEV (reference sequence). The CDR3 DNA reads as TGTGCCAGCAGTTTATCACAGCGGGGTGGTGAGCAGTTCTTC. Its protein product is CASSLSQRGGEQFF.

The rearrangement joins TRBV18 to TRBJ1-5, with D tentatively TRBD1 (6 bases). CDR3 length: 15 residues. V was cut by 2 bases and J by 4 bases, with 12 bases left in between. The V gene's germline CDR1 is KGHSH and CDR2 LQKENI. In DNA, the CDR3 is TGTGCCAGCTCACCAAACAGGGAAAGAAATCAGCCCCAGCATTTT. Translation: CASSPNRERNQPQHF.

V gene TRBV27 combines with J gene TRBJ2-5; D might be TRBD2 (6 bases). The CDR3 runs 15 residues. V was trimmed by 6 bases and J by 5 bases, leaving 19 bases between them. From germline, CDR1 is MNHEY and CDR2 SMNVEV (reference sequence). CDR3 bases: TGTGCCAGCAGCCCAACTAGCCCAATACGGGAGACCCAGTACTTC. Residues: CASSPTSPIRETQYF.

J is TRBJ2-5 and V is TRBV5-1; 12 bases map to TRBD2. The CDR3 has 18 amino acids. The germline CDR1 and CDR2 sequences are SGHRS and YFSETQ. V gave up 2 bases and J gave up 2 bases; unmatched junction bases: 10. CDR3 residues: CASSFGLAGGPGQETQYF. CDR3 DNA: TGCGCCAGCAGCTTCGGGCTAGCGGGAGGGCCGGGACAAGAGACCCAGTACTTC.

This sequence joins TRBV6-5 and TRBJ2-3; D is possibly TRBD2 (5 bases). V gave up 0 bases and J gave up 7 bases, with 8 bases separating them. Germline V gene sequence: CDR1 MNHEY, CDR2 SVGAGI. The CDR3 has 13 residues. The CDR3 sequence: CASSYSSGNTQYF. In DNA form, the CDR3 reads TGTGCCAGCAGTTACTCATCGGGAAATACGCAGTATTTT.

CDR3 sequence reads: CASRAGGTNEKLFF. CDR3 DNA sequence: TGTGCCAGCAGAGCAGGGGGAACTAATGAAAAACTGTTTTTT. V and J are TRBV28 and TRBJ1-4; 7 bases are a match to TRBD1. Losses at the gene ends were 6 bases for V and 1 base for J; bases not matched to a gene: 2. CDR1 is MDHEN, CDR2 SYDVKM, per germline. The CDR3 spans 14 residues.

The chain links TRBV19 to TRBJ2-1; TRBD1 is a possible D gene (6 bases). The CDR3 is 15 amino acids. The V gene lost 6 bases and the J gene lost 0 bases, with 12 bases spanning the gap. In germline, CDR1 is LNHDA, CDR2 SQIVND (reference sequence). In DNA, the CDR3 is TGTGCCAGTAGCGCGCAGGGGAACTCCTACAATGAGCAGTTCTTC. Translating gives CASSAQGNSYNEQFF.

This rearrangement joins TRBV25-1 to TRBJ1-1; 9 nucleotides align to TRBD1. The CDR3 has 16 residues. V trimming: 4 bases; J trimming: 6 bases; junction bases outside the gene matches: 12. The germline gives CDR1 MGHDK, CDR2 SYGVNS. The CDR3 DNA sequence: TGTGCCAGCAGTGTAAGGACAGGGGAGGTTTTTTCTGAAGCTTTCTTT. Its translation is CASSVRTGEVFSEAFF.

This sequence joins TRBV18 and TRBJ2-1; D perhaps matches TRBD2 (5 bases). V lost 3 bases, J lost 12 bases, and 24 bases lay in between. Germline assignment: CDR1 KGHSH and CDR2 LQKENI. The CDR3 contains 16 residues. The CDR3 nucleotides read TGTGCCAGCTCACCGCTCGGGAAACCGGTTAGTGTGGGGCAGTTCTTC. Amino acids: CASSPLGKPVSVGQFF.

The chain recombines TRBV5-1 with TRBJ2-3; no reliable D call. CDR1 and CDR2 from the germline V gene are SGHRS and YFSETQ. Trimming left V 4 bases short and J 2 bases short, with 11 bases between. The CDR3 runs to 14 residues. CDR3 region: CASSQEPHTDTQYF. DNA of the CDR3: TGCGCCAGCAGCCAGGAACCGCACACAGATACGCAGTATTTT.

The rearrangement joins TRBV6-5 to TRBJ1-6; no reliable D call. Germline loops: CDR1 MNHEY, CDR2 SVGAGI. The CDR3 is 15 amino acids. Trimming left V 0 bases short and J 13 bases short, with 16 bases between. The CDR3 here is CASSYSREIVGPLHF. CDR3 sequence (DNA): TGTGCCAGCAGTTACTCGAGGGAAATCGTGGGGCCCCTCCACTTT.

The gene calls are TRBV19 and TRBJ2-2; 14 nucleotides match TRBD2. Germline lookup yields CDR1 LNHDA and CDR2 SQIVND (reference sequence). With 3 bases clipped from V and 1 base from J, the junction kept 7 bases outside the gene matches. The length of the CDR3 is 19 residues. The CDR3 region has the DNA TGTGCCAGTAGTATCGCTGGGACTAGCGGGAGACTGAACACCGGGGAGCTGTTTTTT. This translates into CASSIAGTSGRLNTGELFF.